This T cell receptor (beta chain) originates from a study of cytomegalovirus exposure and HLA in healthy donors. Overall study findings and caveats: Reportedly, TCR beta sequences accurately predicted HLA-A and HLA-B alleles in most subjects. Being productive about 90% or about 30% of the time was typical of most TCR beta V segments in an earlier analysis.

Between the trimmed V and J ends, which lost 0 bases and 0 bases, there was a span of 6 bases. The CDR3 has 14 amino acids. Germline CDR1 SGHVS, CDR2 FNYEAQ. This clone was found once. Its cognate antigen is unknown. The PCR contained 60 Vbeta and 13 Jbeta primers. TCRdb's copy holds only in-frame clones and misses some; the assay was immunoSEQ multiplex PCR. The data hold about 200,000 clones, with approximately 80% observed a single time. The sequence was collected from a girl aged 2 to 10 in good health and CMV-seronegative. The specimen sequenced was PBMCs. The V call is TRBV7-6, the J call TRBJ2-7; D remains unclear. The CDR3 spells CASSLATGSYEQYF. In nucleotides, the CDR3 is TGTGCCAGCAGCTTAGCGACGGGCTCCTACGAGCAGTACTTC.